Following are 7 T cell receptor beta chains from one sample sequenced in a study of blood T cell repertoires in COVID-19. Using immunoSEQ multiplex PCR, the repertoire was profiled, and TCRdb retains in-frame clones only, with some absent. The table records 150,000 to 200,000 clones, 70% to 90% of them present only once. The sample taken for sequencing was peripheral blood. The receptors were gathered from a man aged 50 to 60 with active or convalescent COVID-19.

The chain links TRBV28 to TRBJ1-5, with TRBD1 matching 8 bases. The CDR3 extends over 16 amino acids. With 6 bases clipped from V and 2 bases from J, the junction kept 9 bases outside the gene matches. The germline CDR1 and CDR2 sequences are MDHEN and SYDVKM. CDR3 DNA sequence: TGTGCCAGCAGCTTTCTCCCGGGACAGGGCAATCAGCCCCAGCATTTT. Translated: CASSFLPGQGNQPQHF.

The chain carries TRBV11-3 and TRBJ2-1, with 11 bases lining up with TRBD2. There are 15 residues in the CDR3. Per germline, CDR1 SGHNT and CDR2 YENEEA. Unmatched junction bases numbered 7, after V lost 4 bases and J lost 8 bases. The CDR3 sequence is CASSSLAGGRYEQFF. The CDR3 coding sequence is TGTGCCAGCAGCTCCTTAGCGGGGGGGCGGTATGAGCAGTTCTTC.

This clone was seen just once. The chain joins TRBV7-6 to TRBJ2-7; 9 nucleotides line up with TRBD2. Losses at the gene ends were 2 bases for V and 0 bases for J; bases not matched to a gene: 5. The CDR3 sequence is 16 residues long. The germline CDR1 and CDR2 sequences are SGHVS and FNYEAQ. The CDR3 DNA follows: TGTGCCAGCAGCTTAAAACCTAGCGGGGACTCCTACGAGCAGTACTTC. Encoded protein: CASSLKPSGDSYEQYF.

V usage is TRBV4-3 and J usage is TRBJ1-2; possible D gene TRBD1, 5 bases. The CDR3 sequence is 16 residues long. Germline lookup yields CDR1 LGHNA and CDR2 YSLEER. Trimming shortened V by 4 bases and J by 4 bases, and 19 bases separated the two germline ends. CDR3 amino acids: CASSRSETATPYGYTF. CDR3 nucleotide sequence: TGCGCCAGCAGCCGATCAGAGACAGCAACCCCCTATGGCTACACCTTC.

The gene calls are TRBV7-2 and TRBJ2-2; a weak D match, TRBD1 (7 bases). The V end lost 1 base, the J end lost 4 bases, and 13 bases lay between the germline ends. CDR1 and CDR2 (germline): SGHTA, FQGNSA. The CDR3 contains 16 residues. CDR3 DNA: TGTGCCAGCAGCTTAGAATCCCAGGGGGGCACCGGGGAGCTGTTTTTT. This codes for CASSLESQGGTGELFF.

The chain has TRBV24-1 and TRBJ2-3; D is perhaps TRBD2 (5 bases). The CDR3 has 16 residues. V dropped 1 base and J dropped 6 bases, with 16 bases sitting between them. The germline gives CDR1 KGHDR, CDR2 SFDVKD. CDR3 DNA: TGTGCCACCAGTGATTTCTCAGCGGCAGGAATGGATACGCAGTATTTT. Amino acids: CATSDFSAAGMDTQYF.

The chain joins TRBV5-1 to TRBJ1-1, with a weak D call TRBD1 (6 bases). CDR1 is SGHRS, CDR2 YFSETQ, per germline. This CDR3 contains 15 residues. Between the trimmed V and J ends, which lost 2 bases and 2 bases, there was a span of 13 bases. The CDR3 reads CASSLPGQLNTEAFF. Written as DNA, the CDR3 is TGCGCCAGCAGCTTACCAGGACAGCTTAACACTGAAGCTTTCTTT.